The 9 T cell receptor beta chains reported below all come from one sample, sequenced in a study of blood T cell repertoires in COVID-19 (dated by TCRdb to 2020 to 2022). Receptor amplification or capture employed the immunoSEQ multiplex PCR assay. The table comes from immuneACCESS by way of TCRdb, which keeps in-frame sequences with V and J called. Part of the clones is missing from these tables; in studies checked, under half for an unresolved V gene and the rest for unknown reasons. The sample has 130,000 to 150,000 clones on record, approximately 80% of them singletons. The ten largest account for around 8.4% of the sample. Sequencing was performed on PBMCs or T cells enriched from blood (not recorded which). The receptors shown here come from a man aged 50 or older who had recovered from COVID-19.

The chain is built from TRBV5-1 and TRBJ1-2, with TRBD1 as a possible D gene (6 bases). Trimming left V 1 base short and J 3 bases short, with 13 bases between. This CDR3 spans 15 amino acids. Germline loops: CDR1 SGHRS, CDR2 YFSETQ. CDR3 DNA sequence: TGCGCCAGCAGCTTGACAGGGTCCCAAGACTATGGCTACACCTTC. Protein product: CASSLTGSQDYGYTF.

The rearrangement joins TRBV6-5 to TRBJ1-1, with D perhaps TRBD1 (5 bases). Germline-derived CDR1 and CDR2 are MNHEY and SVGAGI. V dropped 6 bases and J dropped 0 bases, with 14 bases sitting between them. The CDR3 contains 15 residues. CDR3 DNA sequence: TGTGCCAGCAGCTTTTACTCAGGGATGAACACTGAAGCTTTCTTT. Translation: CASSFYSGMNTEAFF.

The chain is built from TRBV13 and TRBJ1-6; D is undetermined. The CDR3 consists of 14 residues. Germline V gene lookup returns CDR1 PRHDT and CDR2 FYEKMQ (reference sequence). V lost 4 bases and J 7 bases, leaving 11 bases between the germline ends. CDR3: CASSSGAGNSPLHF. CDR3 bases: TGTGCCAGCAGCTCAGGCGCGGGGAATTCACCCCTCCACTTT. Full variable domain (missing parts from reference TRBV13 and TRBJ1-6): AAGVIQSPRHLIKEKRETATLKCYPIPRHDTVYWYQQGPGQDPQFLISFYEKMQSDKGSIPDRFSAQQFSDYHSELNMSSLELGDSALYFCASSSGAGNSPLHFGNGTRLTVT.

This chain joins TRBV28 and TRBJ1-1; D remains unclear. This CDR3 region has 13 residues. The V and J ends lost 1 base and 1 base respectively, with 4 bases between them. Germline V gene sequence: CDR1 MDHEN, CDR2 SYDVKM. As DNA, the CDR3 is TGTGCCAGCAGTTTATTTAGGAACACTGAAGCTTTCTTT. Translating gives CASSLFRNTEAFF.

The V and J genes are TRBV15 and TRBJ1-2; TRBD1 agrees at 7 bases. This CDR3 comprises 15 residues. V shed 0 bases and J 7 bases; nucleotides not matched to a gene: 8. From germline, CDR1 is LNHNV and CDR2 YYDKDF (reference sequence). The CDR3: CATSRDQGDVRGYTF. CDR3 bases: TGTGCCACCAGCAGAGATCAGGGGGACGTTCGTGGCTACACCTTC.

This chain's CDR3 is CAIGGIYEQYF. The CDR3, as DNA: TGTGCCATCGGGGGGATTTACGAGCAGTACTTC. The chain joins TRBV10-3 to TRBJ2-7; D is perhaps TRBD2 (6 bases). The CDR3 is made up of 11 amino acids. Germline loops: CDR1 ENHRY, CDR2 SYGVKD. With 8 bases removed from V and 4 bases from J, the gap between germline ends came to 9 bases.

J is TRBJ1-2 and V is TRBV7-3, with D possibly being TRBD1 (6 bases). V lost 4 bases, J lost 0 bases, and 9 bases lay in between. The CDR3 loop spans 14 amino acids. Germline V gene data show CDR1 as SGHTA and CDR2 as FQGTGA. This CDR3 reads CASSSRTANYGYTF. The CDR3 DNA follows: TGTGCCAGCAGCTCCCGGACAGCTAACTATGGCTACACCTTC.

The chain recombines TRBV2 with TRBJ2-1, with TRBD2 matching over 11 bases. CDR1 SNHLY and CDR2 FYNNEI come from the germline V gene. This CDR3 comprises 15 residues. With V trimmed by 6 bases and J by 5 bases, 6 bases remained unmatched. The CDR3 DNA reads as TGTGCCAGCAGCCCGACTAGCGGGGACCACAATGAGCAGTTCTTC. This sequence encodes CASSPTSGDHNEQFF.

This sequence joins TRBV13 and TRBJ2-7; perhaps TRBD2 as D (7 bases). Germline V lookup: CDR1 PRHDT, CDR2 FYEKMQ (reference sequence). V shed 5 bases and J shed 2 bases, with 19 bases lying between them. The CDR3 length is 16 residues. The CDR3 here is CASSPGGGAGAYEQYF. Here the CDR3 DNA reads TGTGCCAGCAGCCCCGGAGGGGGGGCAGGAGCCTACGAGCAGTACTTC.